The next 15 T cell receptor beta chains were all read from a single sample in a study of cytomegalovirus exposure and HLA in healthy donors. PCR used 60 Vbeta primers and 13 Jbeta primers. The protocol was immunoSEQ multiplex PCR, while the TCRdb copy is restricted to in-frame clones and leaves out a portion. Here the sample spans about 100,000 clones, around 80% being singletons. The source material was PBMCs. The origin of the receptors is an older woman in good health and CMV-seronegative.

This clone has just one count. CDR3 DNA: TGCAGCGTCGGAGGAGGTAGCTCCTACGAGCAGTACTTC. Translated, it gives CSVGGGSSYEQYF. The chain couples TRBV29-1 to TRBJ2-7; possible D gene TRBD2, 5 bases. Trimming removed 6 bases from V and 0 bases from J, with 12 bases in between. The CDR3 covers 13 residues. The germline CDR1 and CDR2 sequences are SQVTM and ANQGSEA.

The CDR3 region has the DNA TGTGCCTCCGGGAGTCAGCCCCAGCATTTT. This sequence encodes CASGSQPQHF. This sequence joins TRBV19 and TRBJ1-5; no reliable D call. This CDR3 region has 10 residues. V was cut by 11 bases and J by 6 bases, with 8 bases left in between. The germline V gene encodes CDR1 LNHDA and CDR2 SQIVND (reference sequence).

This clone was detected only a few times. CDR3 coding DNA: TGCGCCAGCAGCCAAGAGAGCGGGGGAGGGAATGAGCAGTTCTTC. Amino acids: CASSQESGGGNEQFF. The rearrangement uses TRBV4-1 and TRBJ2-1, with TRBD2 matching 8 bases. V lost 0 bases to trimming and J lost 7 bases; unmatched junction nucleotides: 5. CDR3 length: 15 residues. CDR1 MGHRA and CDR2 YSYEKL come from the germline V gene.

The rearrangement joins TRBV13 to TRBJ2-1; TRBD1 matches 8 bases. This CDR3 spans 15 amino acids. The V and J ends lost 3 bases and 6 bases, in that order; junction bases with no gene match: 7. The V gene's germline CDR1 is PRHDT and CDR2 FYEKMQ (reference sequence). CDR3 loop: CASSLNRGSGNEQFF. The CDR3, as DNA: TGTGCCAGCAGCTTGAACAGGGGGTCCGGCAATGAGCAGTTCTTC.

The rearrangement links TRBV5-6 to TRBJ1-6; weak D call: TRBD1 (6 bases). The V end lost 4 bases, the J end lost 9 bases, and 8 bases lay between the germline ends. There are 12 residues in the CDR3. Germline V gives CDR1 SGHDT, CDR2 YYEEEE. This CDR3 reads CASSGQISPLHF. The CDR3 region has the DNA TGTGCCAGCAGCGGACAGATTTCACCCCTCCACTTT.

This clone was seen a few times. The chain uses TRBV27 and TRBJ2-7, with 9 bases matching TRBD1. Losses at the gene ends were 5 bases for V and 3 bases for J; bases not matched to a gene: 5. The CDR3 is 14 residues long. The germline V gene has CDR1 MNHEY and CDR2 SMNVEV (reference sequence). CDR3 bases: TGTGCCAGCAGTCCCGGGACAGGGTACTACGAGCAGTACTTC. Translation gives CASSPGTGYYEQYF.

The chain couples TRBV6-5 to TRBJ2-7; weak D call: TRBD2 (6 bases). CDR3 size: 13 residues. The germline gives CDR1 MNHEY, CDR2 SVGAGI. The V and J ends lost 5 bases and 7 bases respectively, with 15 bases between them. DNA of the CDR3: TGTGCCAGCAGTCTCGATTGGCGGGGAGAGCAGTACTTC. Amino acid sequence: CASSLDWRGEQYF.

The gene calls are TRBV5-6 and TRBJ1-3; the D is unclear. V lost 4 bases, J lost 0 bases, and 14 bases lay in between. CDR1 SGHDT and CDR2 YYEEEE come from the germline V gene. This CDR3 comprises 16 residues. The CDR3 reads CASSPLRGFSGNTIYF. CDR3 coding DNA: TGTGCCAGCAGCCCATTGAGAGGGTTCTCTGGAAACACCATATATTTT.

The J gene is TRBJ1-5, the V gene TRBV5-1, with D maybe TRBD1 (6 bases). Germline CDR1 and CDR2: SGHRS and YFSETQ. The CDR3 contains 18 residues. Trimming removed 0 bases at V and 0 bases at J, with 16 bases between. The CDR3 bases are TGCGCCAGCAGCTTGGGACAGGACCCGACCTATAGCAATCAGCCCCAGCATTTT. The encoded protein is CASSLGQDPTYSNQPQHF. The full variable domain, with the rest looked up from reference TRBV5-1 and TRBJ1-5, is KAGVTQTPRYLIKTRGQQVTLSCSPISGHRSVSWYQQTPGQGLQFLFEYFSETQRNKGNFPGRFSGRQFSNSRSEMNVSTLELGDSALYLCASSLGQDPTYSNQPQHFGDGTRLSIL.

The chain uses TRBV14 and TRBJ2-2; perhaps TRBD1 as D (6 bases). V was pared by 4 bases and J by 7 bases, with 16 bases between. Germline values: CDR1 SGHDN, CDR2 FVKESK. This CDR3 has 15 amino acids. CDR3 amino acids: CASSPRQAPDGELFF. In nucleotides, the CDR3 is TGTGCCAGCAGCCCGCGACAGGCCCCGGACGGGGAGCTGTTTTTT.

V and J are TRBV7-9 and TRBJ1-2; D is perhaps TRBD1 (6 bases). Germline V CDR1 and CDR2: SEHNR, FQNEAQ (reference sequence). The CDR3 is made up of 14 amino acids. V dropped 5 bases and J dropped 2 bases, with 12 bases sitting between them. CDR3 nucleotide sequence: TGTGCCAGCAGCCTAGGGGGGCTAAACTATGGCTACACCTTC. Protein product: CASSLGGLNYGYTF.

V gene TRBV6-5 combines with J gene TRBJ1-4, with 9 nucleotides matching TRBD1. Germline V gene data show CDR1 as MNHEY and CDR2 as SVGAGI. With V trimmed by 6 bases and J by 8 bases, 7 bases remained unmatched. The length of the CDR3 is 14 residues. The CDR3 spells CASSEQGAREKLFF. The CDR3 nucleotides read TGTGCCAGCAGCGAACAGGGGGCGCGAGAAAAACTGTTTTTT.

This chain joins TRBV30 and TRBJ2-3, with a possible D match to TRBD2 (6 bases). The CDR3 has 15 amino acids. Germline-derived CDR1 and CDR2 are GTSNPN and SVGIG (reference sequence). V lost 5 bases to trimming and J lost 2 bases, with 17 bases between them. Here the CDR3 reads CAWDPGTRDTDTQYF. CDR3 DNA sequence: TGTGCCTGGGATCCCGGGACTCGAGACACAGATACGCAGTATTTT.

This clone was detected only a few times. The chain uses TRBV30 and TRBJ1-4; 7 nucleotides match TRBD1. This CDR3 has 13 amino acids. Germline V gene lookup returns CDR1 GTSNPN and CDR2 SVGIG (reference sequence). J gave up 3 bases and V 3 bases, and 1 base lay outside the gene matches. The CDR3 DNA is TGTGCCTGGAGGACAGGGTCTAATGAAAAACTGTTTTTT. Translating gives CAWRTGSNEKLFF.

The chain employs TRBV4-3 and TRBJ1-4; 8 positions match TRBD1. Trimming cost V 2 bases and J 8 bases; bases outside gene matches: 10. The CDR3 sequence is 16 residues long. The germline V gene encodes CDR1 LGHNA and CDR2 YSLEER. The CDR3 DNA reads as TGCGCCAGCAGCCAAAAAGTGGACAGGGCAGTAGAAAAACTGTTTTTT. It yields the protein CASSQKVDRAVEKLFF.